This T cell receptor gamma chain was sequenced in a study of gamma-delta T cells after stem cell transplantation. This CDR3 region has 15 residues. Germline V lookup: CDR1 GITISATS, CDR2 ISYDGTV (reference sequence). The sample holds a few counts of this clone. An end of the junction differs from the germline gene, which may be a read error. TCRdb redid clone calling on the RT-PCR reads using CATT. The table lists around 1,700 gamma-chain clones, 15% to 20% of them singletons. The clonotype comes from a human donor. It is not recorded whose cells these are; they may come from a transplant donor. The sequencing sample was made of gamma-delta T cells. The chain couples TRGV9 to TRGJ1 or TRGJ2. The CDR3 coding sequence is TGTGCCTTGCGGGAGGTGCACCCGAATTATTATAAGAAACTCTTT. This translates into CALREVHPNYYKKLF.